This T cell receptor beta chain was captured by sequencing in a study of T-cell memory formation after mild COVID-19. Findings and limits, study-wide: Contracting CD4+ clones sat mainly in CM and EM; CD8+ in EMRA. Several responding clones turned up in pre-infection memory, indicating that cross-reactive memory may have taken part.

Points on this clonotype: What it recognizes is unknown.

TCRdb itself ran the 5' RACE reads through MiXCR, one entry per CDR3 protein. The top ten hold roughly 23% of the sample, which has 350,000 or so distinct CDR3 sequences, roughly 19% seen once. The V gene end was trimmed by 4 bases and the J gene end by 7 bases; junction bases not matched to a gene: 9. Per germline, CDR1 SGHRS and CDR2 YFSETQ. This CDR3 contains 15 residues. The sequenced material came from PBMCs or a T cell subset sorted from them (not recorded which). The rearrangement uses TRBV5-1 and TRBJ2-7, with TRBD1 matching over 12 bases. This TCR came from a man between 18 and 35 years old who had mild COVID-19 (a few samples of this study predate the infection). Cell type and time point are not known. The CDR3 coding sequence is TGCGCCAGCAGCAGGACCGGGACAGGGGGCGGGGAGCAGTACTTC. Translated: CASSRTGTGGGEQYF.